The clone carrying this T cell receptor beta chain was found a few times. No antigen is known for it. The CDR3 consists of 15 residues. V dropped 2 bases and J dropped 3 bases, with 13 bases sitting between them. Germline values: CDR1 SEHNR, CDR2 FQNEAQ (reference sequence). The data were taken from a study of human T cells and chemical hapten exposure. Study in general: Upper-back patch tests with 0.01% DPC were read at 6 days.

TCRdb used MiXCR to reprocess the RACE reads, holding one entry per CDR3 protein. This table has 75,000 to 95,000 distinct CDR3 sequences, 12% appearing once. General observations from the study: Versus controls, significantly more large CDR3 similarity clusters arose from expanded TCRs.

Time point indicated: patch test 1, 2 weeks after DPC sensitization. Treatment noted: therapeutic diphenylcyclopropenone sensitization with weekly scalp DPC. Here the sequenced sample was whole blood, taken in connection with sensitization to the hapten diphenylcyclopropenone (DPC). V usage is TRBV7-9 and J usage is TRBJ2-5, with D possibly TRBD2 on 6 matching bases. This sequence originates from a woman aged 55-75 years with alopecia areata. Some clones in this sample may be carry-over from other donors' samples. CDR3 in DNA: TGTGCCAGCAGCTTACGGTCAGGAGGGGAAGAGACCCAGTACTTC. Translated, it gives CASSLRSGGEETQYF.